Each of the 17 T cell receptor beta chains below was sequenced from the same sample in a study of T-cell memory formation after mild COVID-19. Each CDR3 protein is one row after TCRdb ran MiXCR on the 5' RACE reads. In the table there are roughly 110,000 distinct CDR3 sequences, over 15% of which are singletons. Input material: PBMCs or a T cell subset sorted from them (not recorded which). These receptors all come from an adult woman who had mild COVID-19 (a few samples of this study predate the infection). Cell type and time point are not known.

This clonotype was recorded a few times. CDR3 residues: CASSDREEEQYF. CDR3 DNA sequence: TGTGCCAGCAGTGACAGGGAAGAGGAGCAGTACTTC. The chain joins TRBV12-3 or TRBV12-4 to TRBJ2-7; 7 bases map to TRBD1. The CDR3 consists of 12 residues. The J segment lost 7 bases and the V segment lost 5 bases, leaving 5 bases of the junction unmatched.

This clonotype was recorded a few times. The gene calls are TRBV4-1 and TRBJ1-2, with 8 bases fitting TRBD1. The CDR3 spans 12 residues. Germline V gives CDR1 MGHRA, CDR2 YSYEKL. Unmatched junction bases numbered 3, after V lost 4 bases and J lost 8 bases. CDR3 region: CASSLRTGGYTF. The CDR3 DNA follows: TGCGCCAGCAGCCTAAGGACAGGGGGCTACACCTTC.

The V and J genes are TRBV7-2 and TRBJ1-5, with D tentatively TRBD1 (6 bases). Deletions cut 8 bases from V and 5 bases from J, with 16 bases between. The germline V gene has CDR1 SGHTA and CDR2 FQGNSA. The CDR3 runs 14 residues. The CDR3 DNA reads as TGTGCCAGCGAGGGGGAGGGAAACGATCAGCCCCAGCATTTT. Its protein product is CASEGEGNDQPQHF.

This clonotype showed up many times. This chain connects TRBV6-6 to TRBJ1-1; D is possibly TRBD1 (6 bases). Trimming took off 7 bases at V and 4 bases at J, with 13 bases between the two ends. The V gene's germline CDR1 is MNHNY and CDR2 SVGAGI (reference sequence). CDR3 length: 13 amino acids. The CDR3 nucleotides read TGTGCCAGCATTCCTCGAGGGGGCACTGAAGCTTTCTTT. Amino acid sequence: CASIPRGGTEAFF.

This clonotype turned up a few times. The chain has TRBV4-1 and TRBJ1-1, with D possibly being TRBD1 (6 bases). Per the germline V gene, CDR1 is MGHRA and CDR2 is YSYEKL. This CDR3 spans 15 amino acids. The V and J ends lost 4 bases and 3 bases respectively, with 15 bases between them. The CDR3 region is CASSRYREGDTEAFF. CDR3 sequence (DNA): TGCGCCAGCAGCCGCTACAGGGAGGGGGACACTGAAGCTTTCTTT.

This chain connects TRBV3-1 to TRBJ2-4; perhaps TRBD1 as D (6 bases). The CDR3 sequence is 15 residues long. Germline V gene lookup returns CDR1 LGHDT and CDR2 YNNKEL (reference sequence). Trimming removed 1 base at V and 8 bases at J, with 15 bases between. The CDR3 protein is CASSQVWGLRDIQYF. CDR3 sequence (DNA): TGTGCCAGCAGCCAAGTTTGGGGGCTGAGGGACATTCAGTACTTC.

The gene calls are TRBV7-9 and TRBJ2-7; 11 nucleotides match TRBD2. Trimming cost V 1 base and J 6 bases; bases outside gene matches: 5. The CDR3 is 15 amino acids. Per germline, CDR1 SEHNR and CDR2 FQNEAQ (reference sequence). CDR3 nucleotide sequence: TGTGCCAGCAGCTTAGGGACTAGCGGGCTAGGCGAGCAGTACTTC. Translated: CASSLGTSGLGEQYF.

The genes are TRBV27 and TRBJ2-5; the D call may be TRBD1 or TRBD2 (6 bases each). This CDR3 is 15 amino acids long. Germline lookup yields CDR1 MNHEY and CDR2 SMNVEV (reference sequence). V lost 2 bases, J lost 4 bases, and 14 bases lay in between. The CDR3: CASSLRGVAGETQYF. Written as DNA, the CDR3 is TGTGCCAGCAGTTTAAGGGGGGTAGCCGGAGAGACCCAGTACTTC.

The V gene is TRBV27, the J gene TRBJ2-6; 8 nucleotides line up with TRBD2. J was trimmed by 0 bases and V by 5 bases; bases with no gene match: 6. Germline CDR1 MNHEY, CDR2 SMNVEV (reference sequence). This CDR3 contains 17 residues. The CDR3 spells CASSSSGATSGANVLTF. Here the CDR3 DNA reads TGTGCCAGCAGTAGTAGCGGGGCAACCTCTGGGGCCAACGTCCTGACTTTC.

This clonotype was detected a few times. This chain uses TRBV19 with TRBJ1-1; weak D call: TRBD1 (5 bases). The CDR3 sequence is 13 residues long. V was trimmed by 4 bases and J by 5 bases, leaving 11 bases between them. Germline CDR1 and CDR2: LNHDA and SQIVND (reference sequence). The CDR3 sequence is CASSTQGRTEAFF. Here the CDR3 DNA reads TGTGCCAGTAGTACTCAGGGAAGAACTGAAGCTTTCTTT. Complete variable domain (other parts from reference TRBV19 and TRBJ1-1): DGGITQSPKYLFRKEGQNVTLSCEQNLNHDAMYWYRQDPGQGLRLIYYSQIVNDFQKGDIAEGYSVSREKKESFPLTVTSAQKNPTAFYLCASSTQGRTEAFFGQGTRLTVV.

The chain employs TRBV29-1 and TRBJ1-3; D is possibly TRBD1 (5 bases). V gave up 4 bases and J gave up 2 bases, with 15 bases separating them. The CDR3 is 15 residues long. Germline-derived CDR1 and CDR2 are SQVTM and ANQGSEA. The CDR3 spells CSVVVVGATGNTIYF. DNA for the CDR3: TGCAGCGTTGTTGTGGTTGGGGCTACTGGAAACACCATATATTTT.

This chain links TRBV7-9 with TRBJ2-7; TRBD1 aligns across 7 bases. Germline CDR1 reads SEHNR; CDR2 reads FQNEAQ (reference sequence). J was trimmed by 1 base and V by 5 bases; bases with no gene match: 8. This CDR3 has 15 amino acids. In DNA, the CDR3 is TGTGCCAGCAGCCTGTACCGGGACAGATCCTACGAGCAGTACTTC. It encodes CASSLYRDRSYEQYF.

This clonotype was seen once. This chain links TRBV12-3 or TRBV12-4 with TRBJ1-1; maybe TRBD1 (5 bases). The CDR3 spans 15 residues. Trimming removed 5 bases from V and 6 bases from J, with 19 bases in between. In nucleotides, the CDR3 is TGTGCCAGCAGTCCAAACCAGGGTTCGTTGTCTGAAGCTTTCTTT. This translates into CASSPNQGSLSEAFF.

This chain joins TRBV4-3 and TRBJ2-7; 7 nucleotides line up with TRBD1. Germline loops: CDR1 LGHNA, CDR2 YSLEER. This CDR3 contains 15 residues. V shed 4 bases, J shed 3 bases, and the junction held 9 bases outside the gene matches. CDR3 coding DNA: TGCGCCAGCAGCCCGATAGTGACAGGGCTCTACGAGCAGTACTTC. As protein: CASSPIVTGLYEQYF.

This clonotype turned up a few times. The V and J genes are TRBV4-3 and TRBJ2-2; D might be TRBD2 (6 bases). Trimming removed 0 bases at V and 4 bases at J, with 15 bases between. Germline-derived CDR1 and CDR2 are LGHNA and YSLEER. This CDR3 spans 17 amino acids. CDR3 nucleotide sequence: TGCGCCAGCAGCCAAGATACCCCGTTGGGGGGCACCGGGGAGCTGTTTTTT. The encoded protein is CASSQDTPLGGTGELFF.

The sample holds a few counts of this clonotype. The rearrangement uses TRBV9 and TRBJ2-5; D is perhaps TRBD1 (6 bases). The CDR3 is made up of 15 amino acids. Trimming shortened V by 0 bases and J by 5 bases, and 14 bases separated the two germline ends. Germline lookup yields CDR1 SGDLS and CDR2 YYNGEE. CDR3 loop: CASSVDGQGIETQYF. CDR3 bases: TGTGCCAGCAGCGTAGACGGGCAGGGGATCGAGACCCAGTACTTC.

The chain is built from TRBV6-5 and TRBJ2-7; TRBD1 matches at 10 bases. V was pared by 7 bases and J by 4 bases, with 7 bases of the junction left unmatched. The germline gives CDR1 MNHEY, CDR2 SVGAGI. The CDR3 contains 14 residues. CDR3 in amino acids: CASTPGQGIYEQYF. The DNA for the CDR3 is TGTGCCAGCACCCCGGGACAGGGGATTTACGAGCAGTACTTC.